These 7 T cell receptor beta chains came from one sample sequenced in a study of vaccination effects on CD4 cells after COVID-19. Sequencing in the ViraFEST assay came after antigen-specific CD4+ T cells had been expanded with viral peptide pools, which were used to stimulate PBMC. Researchers isolated CD4+ T cells once approximately 10 days of culture had elapsed. Every participant took two doses of the BNT162b2 or mRNA-1273 vaccine. For these receptors, no antigen is known. The table came from immunoSEQ multiplex PCR; TCRdb's copy has only in-frame clones and leaves some out. The data show approximately 28,000 clones, with around 80% seen just once and less than 6% held by the top ten. Sequencing used CD4+ T cells from PBMCs cultured with SARS-CoV-2 spike peptides, obtained after COVID-19 vaccination. The receptors here all came from a human donor who received a COVID-19 vaccine. Some clones in this sample may be carry-over from other donors' samples.

The J gene is TRBJ1-1, the V gene TRBV7-9, with D unclear. V dropped 5 bases and J dropped 3 bases, with 13 bases sitting between them. This CDR3 is built from 14 residues. Germline CDR1 is SEHNR and CDR2 is FQNEAQ (reference sequence). CDR3 sequence: CASSASSGDTEAFF. The CDR3 DNA reads TGTGCCAGCAGCGCCTCATCCGGGGACACTGAAGCTTTCTTT.

The CDR3 region is CASSLGSGQETQYF. Here the CDR3 DNA reads TGTGCCAGCAGCTTGGGGTCGGGCCAAGAGACCCAGTACTTC. The genes are TRBV5-4 and TRBJ2-5; D gene ambiguous. CDR3 length equals 14 residues. Germline CDR1 SGHNT, CDR2 YYREEE (reference sequence). The V end was cut by 0 bases, the J end by 1 base, with 7 bases between.

This clone was seen only once. J is TRBJ2-4 and V is TRBV5-1; no firm D call. Germline CDR1 and CDR2: SGHRS and YFSETQ. The CDR3 loop spans 16 amino acids. With 0 bases removed from V and 0 bases from J, the gap between germline ends came to 10 bases. The CDR3, as DNA: TGCGCCAGCAGCTTGGAGCCAGGTCGAGCCAAAAACATTCAGTACTTC. Its translation: CASSLEPGRAKNIQYF.

V and J are TRBV15 and TRBJ1-2; no firm D call. The ends were cut back, 0 bases at V and 4 bases at J, with 9 bases in the middle. Germline V gives CDR1 LNHNV, CDR2 YYDKDF (reference sequence). The CDR3 has 14 amino acids. The CDR3 coding sequence is TGTGCCACCAGCAGAGATTCAGGCAGCTATGGCTACACCTTC. Translation: CATSRDSGSYGYTF.

This rearrangement joins TRBV10-2 to TRBJ1-5; possibly TRBD1 for D (6 bases). The V end lost 10 bases, the J end lost 11 bases, and 24 bases lay between the germline ends. The CDR3 loop spans 14 amino acids. Germline loops: CDR1 WSHSY, CDR2 SAAADI. The CDR3 coding sequence is TGCGCCACCGCGGAACAGGGACGGCCGGCGACCCAGCATTTT. Protein product: CATAEQGRPATQHF.

The rearrangement joins TRBV18 to TRBJ1-5; no clear D. Trimming pared 3 bases from V and 0 bases from J, leaving 12 bases between. Germline CDR1 reads KGHSH; CDR2 reads LQKENI. The CDR3 has 16 amino acids. CDR3 protein: CASSPPGALSNQPQHF. As DNA, the CDR3 is TGTGCCAGCTCACCCCCGGGAGCCCTTAGCAATCAGCCCCAGCATTTT.

The chain recombines TRBV6-5 with TRBJ2-3; TRBD1 or TRBD2 may be the D gene (5 bases each). V lost 6 bases and J 2 bases, leaving 15 bases between the germline ends. This CDR3 is built from 15 residues. Per the germline V gene, CDR1 is MNHEY and CDR2 is SVGAGI. CDR3 bases: TGTGCCAGCAGGATGGGAAGAGGGGCCACAGATACGCAGTATTTT. Amino acid sequence: CASRMGRGATDTQYF.